A selection of T cell receptor beta chains follows, all from one sample in a study of T cells in localized non-small cell lung cancer. The protocol was immunoSEQ multiplex PCR, while the TCRdb copy is restricted to in-frame clones and leaves out a portion. The top ten clones hold approximately 25% of a sample with some 2,200 clones, less than 30% of them seen once. The source material was lung tumor tissue, sampled before any cancer treatment. These receptors were taken from a man aged 40-75 years with stage II lung adenocarcinoma. CDR3s include the opening cysteine and the closing phenylalanine or tryptophan. The D gene is left open where the match is weak. Clone sizes are given selectively: once, few, many, or a class where the clone is expanded.

TRBJ1-3 | TRBV6-8 | medium-sized | - | 15 | TGTGCCAGCAGCTCAACAGGGAACTCTGGAAACACCATATATTTT | CASSSTGNSGNTIYF
TRBJ1-2 | TRBV29-1 | - | TRBD1 | 13 | TGCAGCGCCACACCCGGACAGGGCTACGGCTACACCTTC | CSATPGQGYGYTF
TRBJ2-7 | TRBV7-2 | - | - | 13 | TGTGCCAGCAGCCAAGATACTGTGGGGGAGCAGTACTTC | CASSQDTVGEQYF
TRBJ2-7 | TRBV18 | few | - | 16 | TGTGCCAGCTCACCTCGGCAGCCACGAAGCTCCTACGAGCAGTACTTC | CASSPRQPRSSYEQYF
TRBJ1-1 | TRBV11-3 | medium-sized | - | 15 | TGTGCCAGCAGCTTGATTTCCATCGGTAATACTGAAGCTTTCTTT | CASSLISIGNTEAFF
TRBJ1-1 | TRBV11-3 | - | - | 15 | TGTGCCAGCAGCACCTACGAGGGACGCAGCACTGAAGCTTTCTTT | CASSTYEGRSTEAFF
TRBJ2-7 | TRBV5-1 | - | - | 15 | TGCGCCAGCAGCTTCATAGGACAGCCGGGCTACGAGCAGTACTTC | CASSFIGQPGYEQYF
TRBJ2-7 | TRBV11-3 | few | TRBD1 | 14 | TGTGCCAGCAGCTTAGGGGGGACAGGGGTCGAGCAGTACTTC | CASSLGGTGVEQYF
TRBJ1-1 | TRBV18 | - | - | 13 | TGTGCCAGCTCACCAAAGGATAACACTGAAGCTTTCTTT | CASSPKDNTEAFF
TRBJ1-6 | TRBV19 | - | - | 13 | TGTGCCAGTACGGGACGGTATAATTCACCCCTCCACTTT | CASTGRYNSPLHF
TRBJ1-1 | TRBV4-1 | few | - | 12 | TGCGCCAGCAGCGAATCAGGCTCGGGAGCTTTCTTT | CASSESGSGAFF
TRBJ2-5 | TRBV6-8 | - | - | 17 | TGTGCCAGCAGTTACTCGTCCATAGATAATCAACAAGAGACCCAGTACTTC | CASSYSSIDNQQETQYF
TRBJ1-1 | TRBV11-3 | - | - | 15 | TGTGCCAGCAGCTTAGTTCGGGGATTGAACACTGAAGCTTTCTTT | CASSLVRGLNTEAFF
TRBJ1-2 | TRBV7-2 | medium-sized | - | 13 | TGTGCCAGCACCCCATCCCCCAGCTATGGCTACACCTTC | CASTPSPSYGYTF
TRBJ2-6 | TRBV11-3 | medium-sized | TRBD1 | 16 | TGTGCCAGCAGCCCGCAACAGGGGGGTGGGGCCAACGTCCTGACTTTC | CASSPQQGGGANVLTF
TRBJ2-1 | TRBV4-1 | - | TRBD2 | 16 | TGCGCCAGCAGGGGGGGTGGGACTAGCGGATACAATGAGCAGTTCTTC | CASRGGGTSGYNEQFF
TRBJ2-3 | TRBV11-3 | medium-sized | TRBD2 | 15 | TGTGCCAGCAGCCCGCGCCAGCGGGAGTCAGATACGCAGTATTTT | CASSPRQRESDTQYF
TRBJ2-6 | TRBV19 | - | - | 14 | TGTGCCAGTAGCCGGGCCTCTGGGGCCAACGTCCTGACTTTC | CASSRASGANVLTF
TRBJ2-2 | TRBV19 | - | TRBD1 | 17 | TGTGCCAGTAGTATAATTTACAGGGGGCCTATCACCGGGGAGCTGTTTTTT | CASSIIYRGPITGELFF
TRBJ1-1 | TRBV6-8 | - | - | 13 | TGTGCCAGCAGTGTGGAGGAGAACACTGAAGCTTTCTTT | CASSVEENTEAFF
TRBJ2-7 | TRBV6-8 | - | - | 13 | TGTGCCAGCGTTACAGGCGATGCCTACGAGCAGTACTTC | CASVTGDAYEQYF
TRBJ2-2 | TRBV19 | few | TRBD1 | 16 | TGTGCCAGTAGAAAACCGGGACAGGGCTACACCGGGGAGCTGTTTTTT | CASRKPGQGYTGELFF
TRBJ2-2 | TRBV29-1 | - | TRBD2 | 14 | TGCAGCGTTGAGGGGACTAGTGTTGGGGGGGAGCTGTTTTTT | CSVEGTSVGGELFF
TRBJ2-1 | TRBV11-3 | - | TRBD2 | 19 | TGTGCCAGCAGCTTACTTACAGGGGAGTCAGCGGGAGGGTGGAATGAGCAGTTCTTC | CASSLLTGESAGGWNEQFF
TRBJ1-4 | TRBV11-3 | - | - | 16 | TGTGCCAGCAGCCTGCGGACAGAGACATTAAATGAAAAACTGTTTTTT | CASSLRTETLNEKLFF
TRBJ1-1 | TRBV30 | - | - | 13 | TGTGCCTGGAGGGCCCAGAAGAACACTGAAGCTTTCTTT | CAWRAQKNTEAFF
TRBJ2-6 | TRBV11-3 | - | TRBD1 | 18 | TGTGCCAGCAGCTCTTACTCCGGGACAGCTCACGGGGCCAACGTCCTGACTTTC | CASSSYSGTAHGANVLTF
TRBJ1-5 | TRBV6-8 | - | - | 17 | TGTGCCAGCAGCAAAAGGCCGGGTTCGGCGAGCAATCAGCCCCAGCATTTT | CASSKRPGSASNQPQHF
TRBJ1-1 | TRBV28 | - | - | 16 | TGTGCCAGCAGTTTAGGAGGGGTGGGCAGCAACACTGAAGCTTTCTTT | CASSLGGVGSNTEAFF
TRBJ1-5 | TRBV12-5 | few | - | 13 | TGTGCTAGTGGTTTGTCACAGGGAGGGTCCCAGCATTTT | CASGLSQGGSQHF
TRBJ2-7 | TRBV9 | - | TRBD2 | 13 | TGTGCCAGCAGAGTAGCGGGAGCCTACGAGCAGTACTTC | CASRVAGAYEQYF
TRBJ2-2 | TRBV11-3 | medium-sized | - | 14 | TGTGCCAGCAGCTTGTTCGGTGCCTCAGGGGAGCTGTTTTTT | CASSLFGASGELFF
TRBJ2-3 | TRBV6-8 | medium-sized | - | 12 | TGTGCCACCAGCGATCACTCAGATACGCAGTATTTT | CATSDHSDTQYF
TRBJ1-5 | TRBV6-8 | few | - | 14 | TGTGCCAGCAGTCATGGGCTGCAAATTGAGCCCCAGCATTTT | CASSHGLQIEPQHF
TRBJ2-6 | TRBV19 | few | TRBD1 | 15 | TGTGCCAGTACCCCAAGGGACAGGGTATCCAACGTCCTGACTTTC | CASTPRDRVSNVLTF
TRBJ1-3 | TRBV6-8 | few | - | 15 | TGTGCCAGCAGTGGAGACAGTTTTGCTGGAAACACCATATATTTT | CASSGDSFAGNTIYF
TRBJ1-1 | TRBV29-1 | - | - | 13 | TGCAGCGTGGGAAACGACCTGAACACTGAAGCTTTCTTT | CSVGNDLNTEAFF
TRBJ1-2 | TRBV19 | - | TRBD1 | 15 | TGTGCCAGTTTGGACAGGGTGGGGGCTAACTATGGCTACACCTTC | CASLDRVGANYGYTF
TRBJ2-5 | TRBV11-3 | - | - | 14 | TGTGCCAGCAGCCCAACAGGGAGGCAAGAGACCCAGTACTTC | CASSPTGRQETQYF
TRBJ1-1 | TRBV19 | few | - | 16 | TGTGCCAGTAGTAGCCTCCGGGGGCCTCAGGTGAAAGGGGCTTTCTTT | CASSSLRGPQVKGAFF
TRBJ2-1 | TRBV6-8 | large | - | 18 | TGTGCCAGCATAAGAGTCGGTAGCGGCCGGAGCTCCTACAATGAGCAGTTCTTC | CASIRVGSGRSSYNEQFF
TRBJ2-7 | TRBV19 | few | - | 13 | TGTGCCAGTAGCGGCACCCTAGGCCTCGAGCAGTACTTC | CASSGTLGLEQYF
TRBJ1-1 | TRBV29-1 | few | TRBD1 | 12 | TGCAGCGTGACAGGGTTGAACACTGAAGCTTTCTTT | CSVTGLNTEAFF
TRBJ2-7 | TRBV6-8 | medium-sized | - | 15 | - | CASSTSGLAPVEQYF
TRBJ1-2 | TRBV9 | medium-sized | - | 19 | TGTGCCAGCAGCACCCCCACGGTGGGCAGTCCTAATAGTTACTATGGCTACACCTTC | CASSTPTVGSPNSYYGYTF